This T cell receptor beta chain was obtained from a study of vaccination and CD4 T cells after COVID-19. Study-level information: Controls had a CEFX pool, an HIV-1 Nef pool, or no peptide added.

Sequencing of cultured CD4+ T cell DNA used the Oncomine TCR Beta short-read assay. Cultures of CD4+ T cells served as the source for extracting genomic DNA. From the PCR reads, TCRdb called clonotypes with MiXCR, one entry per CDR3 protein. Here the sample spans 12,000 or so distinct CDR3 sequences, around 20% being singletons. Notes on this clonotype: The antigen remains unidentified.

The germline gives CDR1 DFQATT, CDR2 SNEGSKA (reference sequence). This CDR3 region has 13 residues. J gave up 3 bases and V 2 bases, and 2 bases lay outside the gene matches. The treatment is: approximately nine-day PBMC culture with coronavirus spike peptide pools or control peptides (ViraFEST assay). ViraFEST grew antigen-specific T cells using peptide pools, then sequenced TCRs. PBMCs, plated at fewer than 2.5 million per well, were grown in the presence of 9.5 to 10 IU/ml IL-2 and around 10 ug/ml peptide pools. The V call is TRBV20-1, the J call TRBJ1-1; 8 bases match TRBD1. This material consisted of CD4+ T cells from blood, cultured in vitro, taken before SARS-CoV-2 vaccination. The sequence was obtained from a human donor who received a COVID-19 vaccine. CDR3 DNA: TGCAGTGCTAGATCGGACAGGGACACTGAAGCTTTCTTT. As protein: CSARSDRDTEAFF.